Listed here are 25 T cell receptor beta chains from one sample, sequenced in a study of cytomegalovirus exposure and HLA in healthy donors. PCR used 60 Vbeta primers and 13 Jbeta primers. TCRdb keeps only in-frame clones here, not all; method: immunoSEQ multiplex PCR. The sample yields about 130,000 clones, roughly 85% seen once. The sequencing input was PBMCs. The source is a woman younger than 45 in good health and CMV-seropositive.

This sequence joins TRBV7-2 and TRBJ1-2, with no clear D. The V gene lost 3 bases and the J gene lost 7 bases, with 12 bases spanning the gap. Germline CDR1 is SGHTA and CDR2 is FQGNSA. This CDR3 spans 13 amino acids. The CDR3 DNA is TGTGCCAGCAGCTTCGCCGTCCTCGGTGGCTACACCTTC. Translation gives CASSFAVLGGYTF.

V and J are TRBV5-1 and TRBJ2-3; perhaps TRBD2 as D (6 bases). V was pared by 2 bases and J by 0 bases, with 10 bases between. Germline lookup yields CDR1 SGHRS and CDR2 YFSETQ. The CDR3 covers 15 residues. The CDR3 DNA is TGCGCCAGCAGCTTAAGGGAGGCTAGCACAGATACGCAGTATTTT. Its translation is CASSLREASTDTQYF. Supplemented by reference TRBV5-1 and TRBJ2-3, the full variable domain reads KAGVTQTPRYLIKTRGQQVTLSCSPISGHRSVSWYQQTPGQGLQFLFEYFSETQRNKGNFPGRFSGRQFSNSRSEMNVSTLELGDSALYLCASSLREASTDTQYFGPGTRLTVL.

CDR3 loop: CASSQLNLGTGELFF. For the CDR3, the DNA is TGCGCCAGCAGTCAACTAAATTTGGGCACCGGGGAGCTGTTTTTT. This rearrangement joins TRBV5-1 to TRBJ2-2; no firm D call. The CDR3 is 15 residues long. Trimming removed 5 bases at V and 4 bases at J, with 15 bases between. The germline gives CDR1 SGHRS, CDR2 YFSETQ.

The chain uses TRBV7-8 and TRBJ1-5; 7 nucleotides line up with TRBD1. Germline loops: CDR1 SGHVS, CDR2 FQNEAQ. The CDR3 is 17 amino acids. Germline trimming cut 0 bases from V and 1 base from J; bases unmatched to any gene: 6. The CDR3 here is CASSLAQGGWSNQPQHF. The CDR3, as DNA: TGTGCCAGCAGCTTAGCGCAGGGGGGTTGGAGCAATCAGCCCCAGCATTTT.

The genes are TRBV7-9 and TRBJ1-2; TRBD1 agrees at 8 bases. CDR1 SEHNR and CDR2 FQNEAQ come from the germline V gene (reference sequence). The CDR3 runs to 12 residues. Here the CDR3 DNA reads TGTTCCGGAGACAGGGGTGACTATGGCTACACCTTC. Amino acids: CSGDRGDYGYTF.

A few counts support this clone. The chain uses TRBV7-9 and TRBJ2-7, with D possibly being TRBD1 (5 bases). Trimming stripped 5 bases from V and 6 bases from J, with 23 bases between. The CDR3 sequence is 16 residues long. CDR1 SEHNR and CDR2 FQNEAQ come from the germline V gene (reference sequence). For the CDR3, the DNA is TGTGCCAGCAGCGAACGACCCGGCCCCAAGGGGCTCGAGCAGTACTTC. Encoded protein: CASSERPGPKGLEQYF.

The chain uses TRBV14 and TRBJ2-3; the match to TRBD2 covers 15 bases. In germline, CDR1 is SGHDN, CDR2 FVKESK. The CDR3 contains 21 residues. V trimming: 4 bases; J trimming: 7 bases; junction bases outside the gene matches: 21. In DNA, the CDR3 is TGTGCCAGCAGCCGATTGATAGGGACTAGCGGGAGGCAAGAACCGGTTAATACGCAGTATTTT. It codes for CASSRLIGTSGRQEPVNTQYF.

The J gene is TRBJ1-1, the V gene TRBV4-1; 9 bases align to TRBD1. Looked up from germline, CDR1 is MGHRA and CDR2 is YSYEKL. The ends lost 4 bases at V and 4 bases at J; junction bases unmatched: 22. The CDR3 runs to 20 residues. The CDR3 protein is CASSRPGKVTTGGVGTEAFF. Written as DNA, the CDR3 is TGCGCCAGCAGCCGCCCCGGGAAGGTTACGACAGGGGGAGTAGGCACTGAAGCTTTCTTT.

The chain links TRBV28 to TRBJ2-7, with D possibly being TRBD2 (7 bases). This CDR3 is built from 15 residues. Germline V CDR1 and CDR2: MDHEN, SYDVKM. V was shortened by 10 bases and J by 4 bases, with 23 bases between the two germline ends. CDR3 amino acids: CATREAGQVTYEQYF. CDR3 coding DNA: TGTGCCACCAGGGAAGCGGGACAAGTGACTTACGAGCAGTACTTC. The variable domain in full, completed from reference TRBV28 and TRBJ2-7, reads DVKVTQSSRYLVKRTGEKVFLECVQDMDHENMFWYRQDPGLGLRLIYFSYDVKMKEKGDIPEGYSVSREKKERFSLILESASTNQTSMYLCATREAGQVTYEQYFGPGTRLTVT.

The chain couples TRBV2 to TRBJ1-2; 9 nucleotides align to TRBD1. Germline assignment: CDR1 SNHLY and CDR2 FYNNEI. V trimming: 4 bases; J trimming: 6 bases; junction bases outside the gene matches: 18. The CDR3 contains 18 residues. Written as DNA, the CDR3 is TGTGCCAGCAGTGCCCCCACCGGGACAGGGAGGGGGAAAGATGGCTACACCTTC. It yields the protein CASSAPTGTGRGKDGYTF.

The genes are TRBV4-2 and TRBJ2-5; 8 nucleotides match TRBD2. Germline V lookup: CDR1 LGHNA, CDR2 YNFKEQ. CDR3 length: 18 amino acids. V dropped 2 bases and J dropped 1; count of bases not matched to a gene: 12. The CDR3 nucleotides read TGTGCCAGCAGCCAACGAAGGGGAAGCGGGGGAGCCCAAGAGACCCAGTACTTC. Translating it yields CASSQRRGSGGAQETQYF.

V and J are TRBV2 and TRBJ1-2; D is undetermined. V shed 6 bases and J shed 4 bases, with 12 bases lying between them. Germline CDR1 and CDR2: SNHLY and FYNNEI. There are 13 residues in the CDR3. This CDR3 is CASSLSGVYGYTF. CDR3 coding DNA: TGTGCCAGCAGCCTGAGCGGGGTCTATGGCTACACCTTC.

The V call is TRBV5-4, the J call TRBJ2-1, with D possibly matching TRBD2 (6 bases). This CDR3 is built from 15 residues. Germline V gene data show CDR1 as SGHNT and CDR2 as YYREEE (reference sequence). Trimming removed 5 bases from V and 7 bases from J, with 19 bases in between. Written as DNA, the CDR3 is TGTGCCAGCAGGGAATCTCTCGGAGGGTCTAATGAGCAGTTCTTC. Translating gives CASRESLGGSNEQFF.

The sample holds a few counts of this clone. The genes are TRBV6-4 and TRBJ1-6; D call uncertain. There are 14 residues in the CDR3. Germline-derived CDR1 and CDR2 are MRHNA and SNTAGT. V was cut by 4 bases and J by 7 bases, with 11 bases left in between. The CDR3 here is CASSVGVGNSPLHF. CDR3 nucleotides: TGTGCCAGCAGTGTCGGGGTTGGGAATTCACCCCTCCACTTT.

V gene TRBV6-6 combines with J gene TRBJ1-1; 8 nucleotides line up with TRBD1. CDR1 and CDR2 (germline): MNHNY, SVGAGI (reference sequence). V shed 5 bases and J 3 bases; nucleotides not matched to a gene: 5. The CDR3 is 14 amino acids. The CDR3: CASSTQGADTEAFF. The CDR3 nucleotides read TGTGCCAGCAGTACTCAGGGGGCGGACACTGAAGCTTTCTTT.

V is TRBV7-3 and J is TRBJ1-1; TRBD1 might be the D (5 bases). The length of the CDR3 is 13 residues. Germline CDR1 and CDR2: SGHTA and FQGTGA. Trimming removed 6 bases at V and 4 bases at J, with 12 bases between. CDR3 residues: CASSPGLLTEAFF. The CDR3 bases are TGTGCCAGCAGTCCGGGACTGCTCACTGAAGCTTTCTTT.

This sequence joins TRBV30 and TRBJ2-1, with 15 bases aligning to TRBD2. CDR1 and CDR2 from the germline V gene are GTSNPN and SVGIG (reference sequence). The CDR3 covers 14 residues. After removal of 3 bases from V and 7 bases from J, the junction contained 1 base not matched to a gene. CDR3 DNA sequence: TGTGCCTGGAGCGGACTAGCGGGAGGGAATGAGCAGTTCTTC. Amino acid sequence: CAWSGLAGGNEQFF.

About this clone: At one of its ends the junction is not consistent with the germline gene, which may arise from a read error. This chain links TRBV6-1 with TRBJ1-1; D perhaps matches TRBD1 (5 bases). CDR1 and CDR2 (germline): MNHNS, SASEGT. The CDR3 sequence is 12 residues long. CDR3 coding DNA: TGTGCCAGCCGGGGGACGAACGCTGAAGCTTTCTTT. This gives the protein CASRGTNAEAFF.

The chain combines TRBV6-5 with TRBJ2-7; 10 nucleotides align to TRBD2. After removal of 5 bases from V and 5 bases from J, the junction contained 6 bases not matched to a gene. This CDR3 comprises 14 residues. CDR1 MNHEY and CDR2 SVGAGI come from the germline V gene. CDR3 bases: TGTGCCAGCAGTCGAGGACTAGCGGTACACGAGCAGTACTTC. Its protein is CASSRGLAVHEQYF.

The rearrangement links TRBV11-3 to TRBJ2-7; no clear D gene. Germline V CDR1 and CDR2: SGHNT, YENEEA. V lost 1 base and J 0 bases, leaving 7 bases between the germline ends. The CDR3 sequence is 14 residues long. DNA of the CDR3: TGTGCCAGCAGCTTAGGCCACAGCTCCTACGAGCAGTACTTC. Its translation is CASSLGHSSYEQYF.

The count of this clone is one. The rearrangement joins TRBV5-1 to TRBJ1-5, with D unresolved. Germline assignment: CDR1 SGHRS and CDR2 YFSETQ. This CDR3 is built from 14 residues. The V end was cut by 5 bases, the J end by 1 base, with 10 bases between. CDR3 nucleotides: TGCGCCAGCAGTAAGGAGGGAAGCAATCAGCCCCAGCATTTT. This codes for CASSKEGSNQPQHF.

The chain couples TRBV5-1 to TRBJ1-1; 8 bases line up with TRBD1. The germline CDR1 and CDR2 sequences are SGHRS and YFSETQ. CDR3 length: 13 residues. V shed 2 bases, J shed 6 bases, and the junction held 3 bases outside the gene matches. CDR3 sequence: CASSLGTGAEAFF. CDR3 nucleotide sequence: TGCGCCAGCAGCTTAGGGACAGGTGCTGAAGCTTTCTTT.

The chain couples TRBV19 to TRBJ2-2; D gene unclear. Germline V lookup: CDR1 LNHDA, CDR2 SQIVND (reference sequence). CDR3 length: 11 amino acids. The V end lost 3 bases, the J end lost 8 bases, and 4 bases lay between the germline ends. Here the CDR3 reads CASSMAGELFF. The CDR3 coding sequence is TGTGCCAGTAGTATGGCTGGGGAGCTGTTTTTT.

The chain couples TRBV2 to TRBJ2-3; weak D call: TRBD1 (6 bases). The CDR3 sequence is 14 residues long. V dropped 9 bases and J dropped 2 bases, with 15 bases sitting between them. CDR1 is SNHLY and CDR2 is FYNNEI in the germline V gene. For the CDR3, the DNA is TGTGCCAGACAGACAGGCCAAAACACAGATACGCAGTATTTT. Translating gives CARQTGQNTDTQYF. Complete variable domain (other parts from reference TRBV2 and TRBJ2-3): EPEVTQTPSHQVTQMGQEVILRCVPISNHLYFYWYRQILGQKVEFLVSFYNNEISEKSEIFDDQFSVERPDGSNFTLKIRSTKLEDSAMYFCARQTGQNTDTQYFGPGTRLTVL.

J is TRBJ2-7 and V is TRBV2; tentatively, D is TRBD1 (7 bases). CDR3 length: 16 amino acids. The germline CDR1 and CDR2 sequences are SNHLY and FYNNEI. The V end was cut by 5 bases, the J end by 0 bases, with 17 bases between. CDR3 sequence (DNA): TGTGCCAGCAGTAATGGGGGGACAGCAATCTCCTACGAGCAGTACTTC. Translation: CASSNGGTAISYEQYF.